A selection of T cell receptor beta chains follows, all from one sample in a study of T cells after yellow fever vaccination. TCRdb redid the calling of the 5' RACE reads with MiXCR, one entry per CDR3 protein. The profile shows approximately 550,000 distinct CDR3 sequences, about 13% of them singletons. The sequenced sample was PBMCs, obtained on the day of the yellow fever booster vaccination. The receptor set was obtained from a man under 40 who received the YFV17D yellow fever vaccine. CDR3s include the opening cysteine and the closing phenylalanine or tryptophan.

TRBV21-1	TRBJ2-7	CASSEGGRTYEQYF
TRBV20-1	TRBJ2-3	CSARGLAGATDTQYF
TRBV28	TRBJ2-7	CASRSGGGSYEQYF
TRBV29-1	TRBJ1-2	CSVAQGVGGYTF
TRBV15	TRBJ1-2	CATSKRENYGYTF
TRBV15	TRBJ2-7	CATSRTRGMREQYF
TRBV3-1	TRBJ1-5	CASSQGEDIQHF
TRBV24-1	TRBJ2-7	CATSAADGSRQYF
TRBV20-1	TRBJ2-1	CSARDSGRSSYNEQFF
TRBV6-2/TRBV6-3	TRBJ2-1	CASSSPGLASYNEQFF
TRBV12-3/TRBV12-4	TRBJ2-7	CASSVQLKKYEQYF
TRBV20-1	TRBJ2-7	CSARVQGVYYEQYF
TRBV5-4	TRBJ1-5	CASSDGTAGEPQHF
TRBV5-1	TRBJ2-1	CASSLAAGVTYNEQFF
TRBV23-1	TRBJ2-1	CASRSPSGRTRYNEQFF
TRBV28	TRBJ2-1	CASSLSGTQYNEQFF
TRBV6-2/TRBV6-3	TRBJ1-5	CASTLTAKINQPQHF
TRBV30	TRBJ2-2	CAWTKANTGELFF
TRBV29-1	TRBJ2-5	CSVLGTGWVETQYF
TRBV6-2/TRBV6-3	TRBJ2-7	CASSYLRGEQYF
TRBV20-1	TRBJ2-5	CSARVAETQYF
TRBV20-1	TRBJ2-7	CSASRDNSYEQYF
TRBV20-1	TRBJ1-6	CSASRDNNSPLHF
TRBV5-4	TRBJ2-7	CASSSVIDRARLRRAGEQYF
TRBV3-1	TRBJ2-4	CATTQVPGRVEEYIQYF
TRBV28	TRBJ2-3	CASSLRRDTQYF
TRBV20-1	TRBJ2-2	CSASPQNTGELFF
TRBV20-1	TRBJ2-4	CSARPARVGDFGNIQYF
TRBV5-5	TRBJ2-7	CASSSVAGGQTYEQYF
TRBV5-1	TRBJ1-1	CASSFTRTGGHDTEAFF
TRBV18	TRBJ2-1	CASSPTRSDNEQFF
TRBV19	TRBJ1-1	CASSDRGAISFF
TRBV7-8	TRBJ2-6	CASSFLWSSSGANVLTF
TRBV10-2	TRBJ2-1	CASRVSYYNEQFF
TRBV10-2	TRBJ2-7	CATSGFSDEQYF
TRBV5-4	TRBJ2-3	CASSSKLAGASDTQYF
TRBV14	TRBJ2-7	CASSLVVKQYNYEQYF
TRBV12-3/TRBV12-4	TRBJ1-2	CASSFLQGYSGYTF
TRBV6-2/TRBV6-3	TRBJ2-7	CASRDYRDSLYEQYF
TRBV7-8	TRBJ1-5	CASSSAGTGYLSQHF
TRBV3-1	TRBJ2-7	CASVGVNEQYF
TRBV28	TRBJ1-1	CASSTEVLAEAFF
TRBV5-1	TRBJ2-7	CASSLRWQGSYEQYF
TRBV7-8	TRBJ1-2	CASSLEGRDYGYTF
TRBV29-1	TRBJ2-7	CSGTSGSVASSYEQYF
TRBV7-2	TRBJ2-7	CASSMSGGAYYEQYF
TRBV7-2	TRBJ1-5	CASSLVASSNQPQHF
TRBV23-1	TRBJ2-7	CASSQSFSEGHTCSEQYF
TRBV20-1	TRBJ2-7	CSARYPGLTYEQYF
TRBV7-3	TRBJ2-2	CASSPTAGDTGELFF
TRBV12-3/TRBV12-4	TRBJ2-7	CASGTGYEQYF
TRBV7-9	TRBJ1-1	CASSPRHELNTEAFF
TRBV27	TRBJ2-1	CATRVAGDWEQFF
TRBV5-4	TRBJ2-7	CASSRLVSGQAYEQYF
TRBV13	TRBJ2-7	CASSRPGQTSEQYF
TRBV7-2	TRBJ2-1	CASSITSGVYNEQFF
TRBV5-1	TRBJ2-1	CASSLVLLAGSGNEQFF